This T cell receptor (beta chain) came from a study of blood T cell repertoires in COVID-19. About the study: Material from acute and convalescent COVID-19 was sourced from the United States, Italy and Spain.

The CDR3 contains 15 residues. The V gene lost 0 bases and the J gene lost 9 bases, with 15 bases spanning the gap. Germline V CDR1 and CDR2: LGHDT, YNNKEL (reference sequence). In the source study's methods: Amplification from reference gene primers served as the basis for estimated nucleated cell counts. Using immunoSEQ multiplex PCR, the repertoire was profiled, and TCRdb retains in-frame clones only, with some absent. That table gives V, J and clone size, and the DNA gave D and trimming. The sample consists of 210,000 or so clones, around 91% of them appearing once. The origin of this receptor is a man aged 50 to 59 with acute or convalescent COVID-19. The chain employs TRBV3-1 (or the pseudogene TRBV3-2) and TRBJ1-5, with D hard to call. The specimen sequenced was peripheral blood. This chain's CDR3 is CASSQDPPGSGPQHF. The CDR3 DNA reads as TGTGCCAGCAGCCAAGATCCTCCCGGTTCCGGGCCCCAGCATTTT.